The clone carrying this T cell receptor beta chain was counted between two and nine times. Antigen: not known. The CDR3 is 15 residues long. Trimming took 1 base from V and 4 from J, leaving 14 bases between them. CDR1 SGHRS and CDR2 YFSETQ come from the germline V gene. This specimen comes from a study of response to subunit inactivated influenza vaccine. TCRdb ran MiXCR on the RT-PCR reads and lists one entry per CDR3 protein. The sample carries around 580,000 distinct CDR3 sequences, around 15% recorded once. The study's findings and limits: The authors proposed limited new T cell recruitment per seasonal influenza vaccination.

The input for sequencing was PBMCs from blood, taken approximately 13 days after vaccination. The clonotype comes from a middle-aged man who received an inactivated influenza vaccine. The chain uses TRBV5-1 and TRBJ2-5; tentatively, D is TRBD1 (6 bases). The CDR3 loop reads CASSLNAGVGETQYF. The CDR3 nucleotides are TGCGCCAGCAGCTTGAATGCAGGGGTCGGAGAGACCCAGTACTTC.